What follows are 5 T cell receptor beta chains derived from one specimen sequenced in a study of beta chain features in type 1 diabetes. Study-wide results and caveats: For Type 1 diabetes patients, all four CD4+ subsets carried TCRB CDR3s that were moderately but significantly shorter.

These TCRs are of unknown antigen specificity. Sequencing targeted expressed TCRB transcripts, as all isolated RNA had been reverse transcribed. The method was immunoSEQ multiplex PCR; TCRdb's version includes in-frame clones alone and lacks a portion of them. The data contain 95,000 to 150,000 clones, roughly 17% of them singletons. The sequenced material came from central memory CD4+ T cells from blood. Every receptor here comes from a man aged 25 to 40 with type 1 diabetes.

This clone has ten or more counts. The chain combines TRBV29-1 with TRBJ1-1; 7 bases match TRBD1. Germline loops: CDR1 SQVTM, CDR2 ANQGSEA. V lost 8 bases to trimming and J lost 4 bases; unmatched junction nucleotides: 4. The CDR3 length is 11 residues. CDR3 in amino acids: CSSQGSTEAFF. CDR3 sequence (DNA): TGCAGCTCACAGGGGAGCACTGAAGCTTTCTTT.

The chain uses TRBV30 and TRBJ1-3; D remains ambiguous. V shed 1 base and J shed 2 bases, with 12 bases lying between them. CDR3 size: 15 residues. Germline loops: CDR1 GTSNPN, CDR2 SVGIG (reference sequence). For the CDR3, the DNA is TGTGCCTGGAGTGGAATCCAGTGGGCTGGAAACACCATATATTTT. The encoded protein is CAWSGIQWAGNTIYF.

The chain employs TRBV28 and TRBJ1-2, with D uncertain. CDR1 is MDHEN and CDR2 is SYDVKM in the germline V gene. Between the trimmed V and J ends, which lost 3 bases and 4 bases, there was a span of 15 bases. This CDR3 is 15 amino acids long. Written as DNA, the CDR3 is TGTGCCAGCAGTTTGGGTCAGGCCCTAACCTATGGCTACACCTTC. Protein sequence: CASSLGQALTYGYTF.

The V gene is TRBV6-1, the J gene TRBJ1-5, with unresolved D. Germline V CDR1 and CDR2: MNHNS, SASEGT. V dropped 8 bases and J dropped 0 bases, with 14 bases sitting between them. This CDR3 has 15 amino acids. DNA for the CDR3: TGTGCCAGCCGGAAACAGTCCTATAGCAATCAGCCCCAGCATTTT. Encoded protein: CASRKQSYSNQPQHF.

The chain is built from TRBV7-2 and TRBJ2-2; D not resolved. The CDR3 is made up of 15 amino acids. Germline V gene data show CDR1 as SGHTA and CDR2 as FQGNSA. Trimming took off 1 base at V and 5 bases at J, with 11 bases between the two ends. This CDR3 is CASSLGAGWTGELFF. For the CDR3, the DNA is TGTGCCAGCAGCTTAGGGGCCGGATGGACCGGGGAGCTGTTTTTT.